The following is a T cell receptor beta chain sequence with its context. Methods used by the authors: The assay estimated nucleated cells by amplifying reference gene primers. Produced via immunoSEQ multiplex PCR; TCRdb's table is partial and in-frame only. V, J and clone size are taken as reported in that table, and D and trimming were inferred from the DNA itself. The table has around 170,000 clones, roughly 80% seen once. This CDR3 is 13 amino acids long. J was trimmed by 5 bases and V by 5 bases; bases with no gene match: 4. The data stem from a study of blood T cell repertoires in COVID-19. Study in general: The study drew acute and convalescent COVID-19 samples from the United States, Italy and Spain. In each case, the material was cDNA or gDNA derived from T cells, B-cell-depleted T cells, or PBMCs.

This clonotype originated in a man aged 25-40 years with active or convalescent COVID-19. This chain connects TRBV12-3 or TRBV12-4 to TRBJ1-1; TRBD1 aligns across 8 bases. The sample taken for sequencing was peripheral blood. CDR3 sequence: CASSATGGTEAFF. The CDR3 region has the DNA TGTGCCAGCAGTGCAACAGGGGGAACTGAAGCTTTCTTT.